The entry below describes one T cell receptor beta chain. The data derive from a study of control samples from healthy donors and cancer patients. This table comes from immunoSEQ multiplex PCR, and its TCRdb copy is limited to in-frame clones, with some not included. The data hold approximately 230,000 clones, with about 80% observed a single time. This CDR3 contains 13 residues. Trimming removed 4 bases at V and 5 bases at J, with 11 bases between. CDR1 and CDR2 (germline): MNHEY, SMNVEV (reference sequence). The TCR was taken from a woman between 55 and 75 years old with lung cancer. The rearrangement uses TRBV27 and TRBJ2-5; D unresolved. Sequenced input: PBMCs. The CDR3 loop reads CASSWAERETQYF. In nucleotides, the CDR3 is TGTGCCAGCAGTTGGGCGGAGAGGGAGACCCAGTACTTC.